What follows are 24 T cell receptor beta chains derived from one specimen sequenced in a study of blood T cell repertoires in COVID-19 (dated by TCRdb to about 2020). Receptors were amplified or captured by the immunoSEQ multiplex PCR assay. Entries here come from immuneACCESS through TCRdb and include only in-frame sequences with V and J called. Some clones fail to appear in such tables; in the studies checked, an unresolved V gene covers under half of the shortfall, and the cause of the remainder is unknown. Present in this sample are a few hundred thousand clones, 89% of which were seen just once. Jointly, the top ten make up over 9% of the sample. The source material was PBMCs or T cells enriched from blood (not recorded which). The origin of the receptors is a woman aged 40 to 55 who had recovered from COVID-19.

V gene TRBV28 combines with J gene TRBJ2-7, with D possibly matching TRBD2 (5 bases). Deletions cut 4 bases from V and 0 bases from J, with 10 bases between. Germline CDR1 is MDHEN and CDR2 is SYDVKM. This CDR3 is 14 amino acids long. CDR3: CASSSVGSSYEQYF. The DNA of the CDR3 is TGTGCCAGCAGTTCCGTGGGGAGCTCCTACGAGCAGTACTTC.

The V and J genes are TRBV28 and TRBJ1-2, with 8 bases aligning to TRBD1. The CDR3 loop spans 14 amino acids. The J segment lost 8 bases and the V segment lost 6 bases, leaving 11 bases of the junction unmatched. In germline, CDR1 is MDHEN, CDR2 SYDVKM. The CDR3 DNA is TGTGCCAGCAGCTCACCGGGACAGGTCGGAGGCTACACCTTC. Its protein is CASSSPGQVGGYTF.

The rearrangement uses TRBV28 and TRBJ2-2, with TRBD2 matching over 9 bases. V gave up 2 bases and J gave up 7 bases; unmatched junction bases: 2. CDR3 length: 14 residues. The V gene's germline CDR1 is MDHEN and CDR2 SYDVKM. CDR3 in amino acids: CASSLAGGVGELFF. The CDR3 DNA reads TGTGCCAGCAGTTTAGCGGGAGGGGTCGGGGAGCTGTTTTTT.

The gene calls are TRBV3-1 (or the pseudogene TRBV3-2) and TRBJ2-7; D gene unclear. The CDR3 is 14 amino acids. V dropped 1 base and J dropped 9 bases, with 16 bases sitting between them. Germline-derived CDR1 and CDR2 are LGHDT and YNNKEL (reference sequence). The CDR3 is CASSQGSVPLGQYF. As DNA, the CDR3 is TGTGCCAGCAGCCAAGGTTCCGTTCCCCTAGGGCAGTACTTC.

The V gene is TRBV5-1, the J gene TRBJ2-1, with 8 bases matching TRBD2. The CDR3 runs 14 residues. The junction had 11 bases not matched to a gene; V was cut back by 7 bases and J by 8 bases. The V gene's germline CDR1 is SGHRS and CDR2 YFSETQ. CDR3 nucleotides: TGCGCCAGCGGCCGTGGTAGCGGGGACCATGAGCAGTTCTTC. It specifies CASGRGSGDHEQFF.

This chain connects TRBV27 to TRBJ1-5; the D gene is possibly TRBD1 (6 bases). Deletions cut 5 bases from V and 7 bases from J, with 15 bases between. Germline V gene lookup returns CDR1 MNHEY and CDR2 SMNVEV (reference sequence). CDR3 length: 14 amino acids. CDR3 sequence reads: CASSTSRGGQPQHF. The CDR3 region has the DNA TGTGCCAGCAGTACCTCCAGGGGAGGGCAGCCCCAGCATTTT.

The chain employs TRBV27 and TRBJ2-7, with 8 bases aligning to TRBD2. V was pared by 1 base and J by 5 bases, with 13 bases of the junction left unmatched. CDR3 length: 17 residues. Germline V gene data show CDR1 as MNHEY and CDR2 as SMNVEV (reference sequence). CDR3 sequence (DNA): TGTGCCAGCAGTTTATTTTCCCTTAGCGGGAAGGCTCACGAGCAGTACTTC. Residues: CASSLFSLSGKAHEQYF.

This chain uses TRBV24-1 with TRBJ1-5, with D possibly TRBD1 on 6 matching bases. Germline values: CDR1 KGHDR, CDR2 SFDVKD. Between the trimmed V and J ends, which lost 5 bases and 5 bases, there was a span of 18 bases. The CDR3 is 16 amino acids. The CDR3 loop is CATSAPEAGGDQPQHF. In DNA form, the CDR3 reads TGTGCCACCAGTGCCCCTGAAGCTGGGGGCGATCAGCCCCAGCATTTT.

The V call is TRBV28, the J call TRBJ2-7; D uncertain. This CDR3 has 16 amino acids. The V end was cut by 1 base, the J end by 4 bases, with 17 bases between. CDR1 is MDHEN, CDR2 SYDVKM, per germline. The CDR3 region is CASSLSGALGRYEQYF. DNA of the CDR3: TGTGCCAGCAGTTTATCTGGCGCCCTAGGTCGTTACGAGCAGTACTTC. Drawing the rest from reference TRBV28 and TRBJ2-7, the complete variable domain is DVKVTQSSRYLVKRTGEKVFLECVQDMDHENMFWYRQDPGLGLRLIYFSYDVKMKEKGDIPEGYSVSREKKERFSLILESASTNQTSMYLCASSLSGALGRYEQYFGPGTRLTVT.

The chain links TRBV6-2 or TRBV6-3 to TRBJ1-5, with D perhaps matching TRBD1 (6 bases). The CDR3 spans 18 residues. The V end was cut by 0 bases, the J end by 6 bases, with 21 bases between. The germline V gene encodes CDR1 MNHEY and CDR2 SVGEGT. CDR3: CASSYSGLGGGKIQPQHF. The CDR3 DNA sequence: TGTGCCAGCAGTTACTCGGGACTGGGAGGGGGAAAGATTCAGCCCCAGCATTTT.

This clone was seen a few times. This chain connects TRBV4-3 to TRBJ2-7; D not resolved. CDR1 LGHNA and CDR2 YSLEER come from the germline V gene. Trimming shortened V by 1 base and J by 2 bases, and 12 bases separated the two germline ends. This CDR3 has 15 residues. CDR3 in amino acids: CASSQGRFGAYEQYF. The CDR3 DNA reads as TGCGCCAGCAGCCAAGGGCGGTTCGGAGCCTACGAGCAGTACTTC.

V and J are TRBV6-1 and TRBJ2-3; no firm D call. The V end lost 4 bases, the J end lost 0 bases, and 14 bases lay between the germline ends. Germline V gives CDR1 MNHNS, CDR2 SASEGT. The CDR3 has 16 residues. The CDR3 loop reads CASSALQRSSTDTQYF. As DNA, the CDR3 is TGTGCCAGCAGTGCCCTCCAGCGCTCTAGCACAGATACGCAGTATTTT.

About this clone itself: Other DNA sequences in this specimen translate into the identical CDR3. The chain joins TRBV5-1 to TRBJ1-1; TRBD1 aligns across 8 bases. Germline-derived CDR1 and CDR2 are SGHRS and YFSETQ. The J segment lost 5 bases and the V segment lost 3 bases, leaving 6 bases of the junction unmatched. The CDR3 is 14 residues long. CDR3 sequence (DNA): TGCGCCAGCAGCTCCGGACAGGGCGGGACTGAAGCTTTCTTT. Amino acids: CASSSGQGGTEAFF.

The chain links TRBV2 to TRBJ2-3, with 7 bases fitting TRBD1. The germline V gene encodes CDR1 SNHLY and CDR2 FYNNEI. The CDR3 spans 15 residues. Trimming at V came to 4 bases and at J to 0 bases, leaving 4 bases not matched to a gene. The CDR3 bases are TGTGCCAGCAGTGGACAGGGTGGTAGCACAGATACGCAGTATTTT. The encoded protein is CASSGQGGSTDTQYF.

This clone was detected many times. The V call is TRBV14, the J call TRBJ1-1; 8 bases match TRBD1. Germline lookup yields CDR1 SGHDN and CDR2 FVKESK. The CDR3 has 13 residues. Trimming at V came to 4 bases and at J to 4 bases, leaving 2 bases not matched to a gene. CDR3 region: CASSPGGGTEAFF. In DNA, the CDR3 is TGTGCCAGCAGCCCAGGGGGCGGCACTGAAGCTTTCTTT.

This clone showed up just once. The rearrangement links TRBV5-1 to TRBJ1-1; D is possibly TRBD1 (6 bases). V was pared by 4 bases and J by 7 bases, with 11 bases between. The CDR3 is 12 residues long. Per germline, CDR1 SGHRS and CDR2 YFSETQ. The CDR3 reads CASSPQGNEAFF. CDR3 DNA: TGCGCCAGCAGCCCCCAGGGGAATGAAGCTTTCTTT.

The V call is TRBV5-6, the J call TRBJ2-5, with 7 bases identical to TRBD2. After removal of 3 bases from V and 3 bases from J, the junction contained 8 bases not matched to a gene. This CDR3 spans 15 amino acids. Germline values: CDR1 SGHDT, CDR2 YYEEEE. The CDR3 region has the DNA TGTGCCAGCAGCTCTCCCGGGACTAAAAAAGAGACCCAGTACTTC. It codes for CASSSPGTKKETQYF.

V is TRBV11-2 and J is TRBJ1-4; D not certain. The CDR3 has 13 amino acids. Germline CDR1 reads SGHAT; CDR2 reads FQNNGV. Trimming took 3 bases from V and 6 from J, leaving 8 bases between them. This chain's CDR3 is CASSFLRYEKLFF. The CDR3 DNA is TGTGCCAGCAGCTTCCTTCGGTATGAAAAACTGTTTTTT.

V and J are TRBV5-1 and TRBJ2-3; TRBD2 matches at 8 bases. V was pared by 1 base and J by 1 base, with 2 bases of the junction left unmatched. There are 15 residues in the CDR3. Germline lookup yields CDR1 SGHRS and CDR2 YFSETQ. This CDR3 reads CASSLTLAGTDTQYF. The CDR3 nucleotides are TGCGCCAGCAGCTTGACACTAGCGGGCACAGATACGCAGTATTTT.

The chain couples TRBV6-2 or TRBV6-3 to TRBJ1-1; TRBD1 aligns across 8 bases. Germline lookup yields CDR1 MNHEY and CDR2 SVGEGT. The J segment lost 0 bases and the V segment lost 4 bases, leaving 7 bases of the junction unmatched. The CDR3 contains 16 residues. The CDR3 loop reads CASSSFRTGMNTEAFF. CDR3 coding DNA: TGTGCCAGCAGTTCATTTAGGACAGGGATGAACACTGAAGCTTTCTTT.

The chain couples TRBV18 to TRBJ1-6, with unresolved D. Trimming shortened V by 6 bases and J by 5 bases, and 8 bases separated the two germline ends. Germline assignment: CDR1 KGHSH and CDR2 LQKENI. This CDR3 is 13 amino acids long. CDR3 sequence (DNA): TGTGCCAGCTCCCCTGGCAATAATTCACCCCTCCACTTT. Amino acid sequence: CASSPGNNSPLHF.

The CDR3 loop reads CASSLSAGGPSTGELFF. Written as DNA, the CDR3 is TGTGCCAGCAGCTTAAGTGCGGGGGGCCCCTCTACCGGGGAGCTGTTTTTT. The chain carries TRBV13 and TRBJ2-2, with TRBD2 matching over 8 bases. The trim removed 2 bases at V and 5 bases at J, leaving 10 bases unmatched. CDR3 size: 17 residues. CDR1 PRHDT and CDR2 FYEKMQ come from the germline V gene (reference sequence). The variable domain in full, completed from reference TRBV13 and TRBJ2-2, reads AAGVIQSPRHLIKEKRETATLKCYPIPRHDTVYWYQQGPGQDPQFLISFYEKMQSDKGSIPDRFSAQQFSDYHSELNMSSLELGDSALYFCASSLSAGGPSTGELFFGEGSRLTVL.

The chain uses TRBV15 and TRBJ1-6, with a weak D call TRBD1 (6 bases). From germline, CDR1 is LNHNV and CDR2 YYDKDF (reference sequence). The CDR3 covers 15 residues. V shed 2 bases and J shed 7 bases, with 12 bases lying between them. For the CDR3, the DNA is TGTGCCACCAGCAGATCCGGGACAAGGAATTCACCCCTCCACTTT. Encoded protein: CATSRSGTRNSPLHF.

About this clone itself: Other DNA sequences in this sample translate to the same CDR3. The gene calls are TRBV5-1 and TRBJ1-2; 8 bases line up with TRBD1. Germline V gene sequence: CDR1 SGHRS, CDR2 YFSETQ. Germline trimming cut 3 bases from V and 5 bases from J; bases unmatched to any gene: 6. The CDR3 runs 14 residues. The CDR3 loop reads CASSSGQGGYGYTF. DNA of the CDR3: TGCGCCAGCAGCTCCGGACAGGGTGGATATGGCTACACCTTC.